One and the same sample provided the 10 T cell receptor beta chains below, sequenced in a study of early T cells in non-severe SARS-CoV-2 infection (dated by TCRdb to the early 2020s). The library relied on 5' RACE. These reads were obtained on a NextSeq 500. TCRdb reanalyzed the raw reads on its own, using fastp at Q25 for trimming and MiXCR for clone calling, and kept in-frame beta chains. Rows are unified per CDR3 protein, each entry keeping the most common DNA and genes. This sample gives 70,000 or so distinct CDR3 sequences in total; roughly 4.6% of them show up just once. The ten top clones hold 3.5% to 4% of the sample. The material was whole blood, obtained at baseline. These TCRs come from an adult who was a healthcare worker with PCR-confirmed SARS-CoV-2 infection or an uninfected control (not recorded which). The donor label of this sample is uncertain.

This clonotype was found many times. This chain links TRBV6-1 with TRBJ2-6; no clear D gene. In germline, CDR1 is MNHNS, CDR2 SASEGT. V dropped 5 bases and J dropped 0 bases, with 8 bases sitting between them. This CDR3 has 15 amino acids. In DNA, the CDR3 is TGTGCCAGCAGTCACCAGGCCTCTGGGGCCAACGTCCTGACTTTC. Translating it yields CASSHQASGANVLTF.

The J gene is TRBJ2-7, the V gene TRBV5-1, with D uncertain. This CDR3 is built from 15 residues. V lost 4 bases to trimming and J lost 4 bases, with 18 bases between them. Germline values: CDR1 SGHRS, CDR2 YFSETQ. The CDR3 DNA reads TGCGCCAGCAGCGACAACCGGGCCCTACCGTACGAGCAGTACTTC. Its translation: CASSDNRALPYEQYF.

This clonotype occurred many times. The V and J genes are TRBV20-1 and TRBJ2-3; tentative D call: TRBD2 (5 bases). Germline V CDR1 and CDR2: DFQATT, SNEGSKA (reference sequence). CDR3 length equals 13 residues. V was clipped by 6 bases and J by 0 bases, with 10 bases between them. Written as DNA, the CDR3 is TGCAGTGCCTTCAGGACTAGCACAGATACGCAGTATTTT. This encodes CSAFRTSTDTQYF.

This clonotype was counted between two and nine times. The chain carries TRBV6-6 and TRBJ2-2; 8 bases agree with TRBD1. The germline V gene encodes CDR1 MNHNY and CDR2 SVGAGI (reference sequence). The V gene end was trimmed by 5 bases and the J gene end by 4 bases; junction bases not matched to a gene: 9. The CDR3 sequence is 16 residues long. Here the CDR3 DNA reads TGTGCCAGCAGTCGACAGGGGACGGGGAGCACCGGGGAGCTGTTTTTT. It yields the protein CASSRQGTGSTGELFF.

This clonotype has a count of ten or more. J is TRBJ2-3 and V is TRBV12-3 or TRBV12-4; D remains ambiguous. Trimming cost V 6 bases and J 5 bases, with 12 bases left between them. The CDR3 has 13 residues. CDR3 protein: CASSIGPQDTQYF. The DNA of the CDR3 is TGTGCCAGCAGCATCGGGCCTCAAGATACGCAGTATTTT.

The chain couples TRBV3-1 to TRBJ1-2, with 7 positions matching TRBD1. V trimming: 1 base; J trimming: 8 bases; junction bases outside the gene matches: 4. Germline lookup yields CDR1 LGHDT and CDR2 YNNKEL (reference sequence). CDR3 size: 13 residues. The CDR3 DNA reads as TGTGCCAGCAGCCAAGCACAGGGGAGCGGCTACACCTTC. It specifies CASSQAQGSGYTF.

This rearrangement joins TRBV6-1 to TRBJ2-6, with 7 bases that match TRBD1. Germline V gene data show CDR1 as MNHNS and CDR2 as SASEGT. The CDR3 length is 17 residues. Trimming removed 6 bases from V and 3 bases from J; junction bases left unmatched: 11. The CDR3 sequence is CASSARDSGFGANVLTF. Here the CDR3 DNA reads TGTGCCAGCAGCGCCCGGGACAGTGGTTTTGGGGCCAACGTCCTGACTTTC.

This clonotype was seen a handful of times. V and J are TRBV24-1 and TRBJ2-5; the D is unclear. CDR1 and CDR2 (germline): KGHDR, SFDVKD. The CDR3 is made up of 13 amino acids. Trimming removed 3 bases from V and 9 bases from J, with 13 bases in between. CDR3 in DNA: TGTGCCACCAGTGATACCGGGTCCGATGCCCAGTACTTC. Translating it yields CATSDTGSDAQYF.

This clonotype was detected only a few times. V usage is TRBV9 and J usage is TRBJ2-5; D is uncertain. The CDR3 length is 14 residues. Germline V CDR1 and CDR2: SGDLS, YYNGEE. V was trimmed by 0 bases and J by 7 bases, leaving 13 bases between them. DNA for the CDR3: TGTGCCAGCAGCGTAGAGAACGGCCTCGGGACCCAGTACTTC. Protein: CASSVENGLGTQYF.

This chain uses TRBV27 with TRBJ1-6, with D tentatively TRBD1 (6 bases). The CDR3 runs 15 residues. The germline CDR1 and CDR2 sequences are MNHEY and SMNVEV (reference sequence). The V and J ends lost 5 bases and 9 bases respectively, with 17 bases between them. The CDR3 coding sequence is TGTGCCAGCAGTCCACAAACAGGGAGCTCTTCACCCCTCCACTTT. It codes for CASSPQTGSSSPLHF.